Below, 30 T cell receptor beta chains from the same sample are listed, as sequenced in a study of T cell clones after liver transplantation. Sequenced by immunoSEQ multiplex PCR; TCRdb stores in-frame clones only, minus some. The sample shows some 120,000 clones, less than 95% of them seen only once. The sequencing here drew on CD4+ T cells from blood, taken 12 months after liver transplant. These receptors all stem from a human patient who received a liver transplant. Some T cells may be transferred from the graft donor.

The CDR3 DNA is TGTGCGGGGAAGCGGGACCTTGATTCCGGGGAGCTGTTTTTT. It specifies CAGKRDLDSGELFF. The V gene is TRBV7-9, the J gene TRBJ2-2, with 7 bases matching TRBD2. CDR1 SEHNR and CDR2 FQNEAQ come from the germline V gene (reference sequence). The CDR3 spans 14 residues.

The chain employs TRBV28 and TRBJ2-5; D gene ambiguous. Germline CDR1 and CDR2: MDHEN and SYDVKM. CDR3 length: 13 residues. V lost 1 base and J lost 4, with 7 bases in between. The chain's CDR3 is CASSLSVTETQYF. CDR3 DNA sequence: TGTGCCAGCAGTTTATCGGTGACAGAGACCCAGTACTTC.

V usage is TRBV19 and J usage is TRBJ1-1, with D hard to call. Trimming pared 1 base from V and 6 bases from J, leaving 12 bases between. This CDR3 has 14 residues. Per the germline V gene, CDR1 is LNHDA and CDR2 is SQIVND (reference sequence). CDR3 loop: CASSIGLGGSEAFF. CDR3 DNA sequence: TGTGCCAGTAGTATAGGTCTGGGAGGCTCTGAAGCTTTCTTT.

The chain couples TRBV7-6 to TRBJ2-2; 8 bases align to TRBD2. The germline CDR1 and CDR2 sequences are SGHVS and FNYEAQ. V trimming: 5 bases; J trimming: 5 bases; junction bases outside the gene matches: 7. The CDR3 is 15 residues long. CDR3 loop: CASSRLAGLTGELFF. CDR3 in DNA: TGTGCCAGCAGCCGTCTAGCGGGTCTTACCGGGGAGCTGTTTTTT. Full variable domain (rest looked up from reference TRBV7-6 and TRBJ2-2): GAGVSQSPRYKVTKRGQDVALRCDPISGHVSLYWYRQALGQGPEFLTYFNYEAQQDKSGLPNDRFSAERPEGSISTLTIQRTEQRDSAMYRCASSRLAGLTGELFFGEGSRLTVL.

The rearrangement uses TRBV10-3 and TRBJ2-3, with 13 bases lining up with TRBD2. V lost 11 bases, J lost 2 bases, and 7 bases stayed unmatched. The CDR3 runs 15 residues. Germline-derived CDR1 and CDR2 are ENHRY and SYGVKD. The CDR3 DNA is TGTGCCGTAGGAGGGACTAGCGGGATCACAGATACGCAGTATTTT. Protein product: CAVGGTSGITDTQYF.

This clone was counted once. The gene calls are TRBV13 and TRBJ2-5, with D possibly matching TRBD2 (6 bases). This CDR3 region has 17 residues. The V and J ends lost 3 bases and 1 base respectively, with 18 bases between them. Germline-derived CDR1 and CDR2 are PRHDT and FYEKMQ (reference sequence). CDR3: CASSFSWRDRGQETQYF. Written as DNA, the CDR3 is TGTGCCAGCAGCTTTTCGTGGCGGGACCGGGGCCAAGAGACCCAGTACTTC.

The rearrangement joins TRBV5-5 to TRBJ2-7, with unresolved D. The CDR3 is made up of 13 amino acids. Germline CDR1 SGHKS, CDR2 YYEKEE (reference sequence). Trimming cost V 2 bases and J 4 bases, with 10 bases left between them. The CDR3 coding sequence is TGTGCCAGCAGCTTTCGCGGTTTGTACGAGCAGTACTTC. Its protein is CASSFRGLYEQYF.

The V call is TRBV6-5, the J call TRBJ2-7; 8 positions match TRBD2. Per the germline V gene, CDR1 is MNHEY and CDR2 is SVGAGI. This CDR3 contains 15 residues. The V segment lost 0 bases and the J segment 4 bases; nucleotides outside the gene matches: 5. CDR3 bases: TGTGCCAGCAGTTACTCAGGACTAGCATCATACGAGCAGTACTTC. Translating it yields CASSYSGLASYEQYF.

The CDR3 sequence: CASILTAGHTEAFF. DNA for the CDR3: TGTGCCAGTATCCTTACGGCTGGGCATACTGAAGCTTTCTTT. V is TRBV19 and J is TRBJ1-1; no firm D call. V was clipped by 7 bases and J by 5 bases, with 17 bases between them. CDR3 length equals 14 residues. From germline, CDR1 is LNHDA and CDR2 SQIVND (reference sequence).

V usage is TRBV11-3 and J usage is TRBJ2-5; 9 nucleotides align to TRBD2. CDR3 length: 16 amino acids. Germline CDR1 reads SGHNT; CDR2 reads YENEEA. V lost 5 bases and J lost 0; bases outside the gene matches: 7. This CDR3 reads CASSPKTSGYQETQYF. Written as DNA, the CDR3 is TGTGCCAGCAGCCCCAAGACTAGCGGATACCAAGAGACCCAGTACTTC.

The chain couples TRBV7-8 to TRBJ2-2; D perhaps matches TRBD1 (6 bases). From germline, CDR1 is SGHVS and CDR2 FQNEAQ. V was clipped by 2 bases and J by 1 base, with 8 bases between them. CDR3 length: 15 residues. The DNA of the CDR3 is TGTGCCAGCAGCTTAAACAGGGTGAACACCGGGGAGCTGTTTTTT. Translating it yields CASSLNRVNTGELFF.

The chain couples TRBV7-2 to TRBJ2-3; 7 bases align to TRBD1. V dropped 1 base and J dropped 6; count of bases not matched to a gene: 7. Germline values: CDR1 SGHTA, CDR2 FQGNSA. The CDR3 extends over 15 amino acids. The CDR3 DNA reads TGTGCCAGCAGCTTAGTCGACAGGGCCCAGGATACGCAGTATTTT. This codes for CASSLVDRAQDTQYF.

The chain uses TRBV7-6 and TRBJ2-5, with D unresolved. This CDR3 spans 15 amino acids. Germline CDR1 SGHVS, CDR2 FNYEAQ. Trimming left V 5 bases short and J 2 bases short, with 15 bases between. The CDR3 DNA sequence: TGTGCCAGCAGCCCCTTGGCCCAGAATCAAGAGACCCAGTACTTC. Translated, it gives CASSPLAQNQETQYF.

In the case of this clone: One end of the junction varies from germline; a read error may be responsible. The rearrangement joins TRBV7-9 to TRBJ2-5, with D unresolved. The V gene's germline CDR1 is SEHNR and CDR2 FQNEAQ (reference sequence). This CDR3 is 10 amino acids long. CDR3 DNA sequence: TGTGCCAGCAGCTTAGAGGCCCAGTACTTC. It yields the protein CASSLEAQYF.

The chain joins TRBV6-9 to TRBJ2-7; D is possibly TRBD1 or TRBD2 (5 bases each). CDR1 and CDR2 (germline): MNHGY, SVAAGI. The germline V and J ends were trimmed by 3 bases and 2 bases, with 26 bases remaining between them. This CDR3 contains 19 residues. CDR3 region: CASSYNSGGKAERTYEQYF. DNA of the CDR3: TGTGCCAGCAGTTACAACAGTGGGGGAAAAGCGGAGCGGACCTACGAGCAGTACTTC.

V gene TRBV6-1 combines with J gene TRBJ1-2, with D possibly being TRBD1 (6 bases). Trimming removed 4 bases from V and 8 bases from J, with 17 bases in between. The CDR3 contains 14 residues. Germline V gene sequence: CDR1 MNHNS, CDR2 SASEGT. In DNA form, the CDR3 reads TGTGCCAGCAGTGGCATACAGGGTTTGTCCGGCTACACCTTC. Translating it yields CASSGIQGLSGYTF.

V is TRBV5-1 and J is TRBJ2-5, with TRBD2 as a possible D gene (5 bases). The length of the CDR3 is 14 residues. Per germline, CDR1 SGHRS and CDR2 YFSETQ. The V and J ends lost 2 bases and 1 base respectively, with 9 bases between them. The CDR3 DNA reads TGCGCCAGCAGCTTCACGGCGGGCCAAGAGACCCAGTACTTC. It yields the protein CASSFTAGQETQYF.

The V gene is TRBV27, the J gene TRBJ2-5; D possibly corresponds to TRBD1 (6 bases). This CDR3 is built from 16 residues. CDR1 and CDR2 from the germline V gene are MNHEY and SMNVEV (reference sequence). Trimming cost V 5 bases and J 5 bases, with 21 bases left between them. CDR3 sequence reads: CASSPSDRTDGETQYF. In DNA, the CDR3 is TGTGCCAGCAGTCCTAGTGACAGGACTGACGGGGAGACCCAGTACTTC.

The rearrangement links TRBV19 to TRBJ1-1; D call uncertain. The V gene's germline CDR1 is LNHDA and CDR2 SQIVND (reference sequence). The CDR3 covers 15 residues. Trimming removed 2 bases from V and 4 bases from J, with 14 bases in between. DNA for the CDR3: TGTGCCAGTAGTATACAGGTTCCTTGGGGCACTGAAGCTTTCTTT. The encoded protein is CASSIQVPWGTEAFF.

This clone occurred a few times. The V call is TRBV7-3, the J call TRBJ2-2; D remains ambiguous. Trimming took off 5 bases at V and 6 bases at J, with 10 bases between the two ends. The CDR3 is 13 residues long. Germline CDR1 and CDR2: SGHTA and FQGTGA. The CDR3 here is CASSRLESGELFF. For the CDR3, the DNA is TGTGCCAGCAGCCGATTGGAGTCCGGGGAGCTGTTTTTT.

The chain employs TRBV19 and TRBJ2-1, with 10 nucleotides matching TRBD2. V gave up 1 base and J gave up 4 bases; unmatched junction bases: 1. The CDR3 totals 15 residues. Germline CDR1 and CDR2: LNHDA and SQIVND (reference sequence). CDR3 coding DNA: TGTGCCAGTAGTATAGGGACTAGCGGATACAATGAGCAGTTCTTC. Protein product: CASSIGTSGYNEQFF.

V is TRBV10-3 and J is TRBJ1-5; 7 bases are shared with TRBD1. Germline CDR1 ENHRY, CDR2 SYGVKD. The CDR3 covers 17 residues. Trimming at V came to 2 bases and at J to 0 bases, leaving 7 bases not matched to a gene. CDR3 bases: TGTGCCATCAGTGAGACTATGACAGGGAGTAGCAATCAGCCCCAGCATTTT. Protein product: CAISETMTGSSNQPQHF.

This sequence joins TRBV27 and TRBJ1-1; weak D call: TRBD1 (5 bases). The CDR3 totals 16 residues. Germline values: CDR1 MNHEY, CDR2 SMNVEV (reference sequence). The V end was cut by 5 bases, the J end by 1 base, with 17 bases between. CDR3 nucleotide sequence: TGTGCCAGCAGTGCCCACGGGGTTAGGGGGAACACTGAAGCTTTCTTT. Translation gives CASSAHGVRGNTEAFF.

This clone has a single count. J is TRBJ2-1 and V is TRBV28, with 12 bases lining up with TRBD1. The trim removed 3 bases at V and 4 bases at J, leaving 4 bases unmatched. The length of the CDR3 is 16 residues. Germline values: CDR1 MDHEN, CDR2 SYDVKM. For the CDR3, the DNA is TGTGCCAGCAGTTTGGGACAGGGGGCAGGGTACAATGAGCAGTTCTTC. Translation gives CASSLGQGAGYNEQFF.

The CDR3 nucleotides read TGTGCCAGCAGCTTAGAGGGCACAGATACGCAGTATTTT. Its protein is CASSLEGTDTQYF. V usage is TRBV7-8 and J usage is TRBJ2-3; D gene ambiguous. The CDR3 has 13 amino acids. V was trimmed by 1 base and J by 1 base, leaving 3 bases between them. Germline lookup yields CDR1 SGHVS and CDR2 FQNEAQ.

The chain recombines TRBV18 with TRBJ2-7; the D call may be TRBD1 or TRBD2 (6 bases each). The CDR3 loop spans 16 amino acids. V shed 2 bases and J shed 4 bases, with 18 bases lying between them. Germline values: CDR1 KGHSH, CDR2 LQKENI. As DNA, the CDR3 is TGTGCCAGCTCACCAAGTATACAGGGAGGAGGGTACGAGCAGTACTTC. Its protein is CASSPSIQGGGYEQYF.

This sequence joins TRBV7-6 and TRBJ2-2; the match to TRBD1 covers 11 bases. V lost 10 bases and J lost 7; bases outside the gene matches: 8. Germline values: CDR1 SGHVS, CDR2 FNYEAQ. The CDR3 is 14 amino acids. The CDR3 spells CAIFGQGAGGELFF. The CDR3 DNA sequence: TGTGCCATTTTCGGACAGGGGGCTGGCGGGGAGCTGTTTTTT.

The chain has TRBV9 and TRBJ2-3, with TRBD1 identical over 8 bases. The CDR3 has 16 amino acids. Trimming removed 0 bases from V and 1 base from J; junction bases left unmatched: 4. In germline, CDR1 is SGDLS, CDR2 YYNGEE. This CDR3 reads CASSVVTGGGTDTQYF. CDR3 DNA sequence: TGTGCCAGCAGCGTAGTTACAGGGGGTGGCACAGATACGCAGTATTTT.

This rearrangement joins TRBV9 to TRBJ1-2; D perhaps matches TRBD1 (5 bases). V was clipped by 7 bases and J by 4 bases, with 14 bases between them. The CDR3 runs to 13 residues. Germline V gene data show CDR1 as SGDLS and CDR2 as YYNGEE. The CDR3 region has the DNA TGTGCCAGCTCCCCCGCAGGGCGCTATGGCTACACCTTC. This sequence encodes CASSPAGRYGYTF. Combining the CDR3 with reference TRBV9 and TRBJ1-2 gives the whole variable domain DSGVTQTPKHLITATGQRVTLRCSPRSGDLSVYWYQQSLDQGLQFLIQYYNGEERAKGNILERFSAQQFPDLHSELNLSSLELGDSALYFCASSPAGRYGYTFGSGTRLTVV.

The chain employs TRBV27 and TRBJ2-6; D is ambiguous. The V gene's germline CDR1 is MNHEY and CDR2 SMNVEV (reference sequence). The CDR3 runs 18 residues. Trimming removed 1 base at V and 0 bases at J, with 13 bases between. This CDR3 reads CASSLFPTTGSGANVLTF. The CDR3 bases are TGTGCCAGCAGTTTATTCCCCACAACCGGCTCTGGGGCCAACGTCCTGACTTTC. The entire variable domain, with the rest obtained from reference TRBV27 and TRBJ2-6, is as follows: EAQVTQNPRYLITVTGKKLTVTCSQNMNHEYMSWYRQDPGLGLRQIYYSMNVEVTDKGDVPEGYKVSRKEKRNFPLILESPSPNQTSLYFCASSLFPTTGSGANVLTFGAGSRLTVL.